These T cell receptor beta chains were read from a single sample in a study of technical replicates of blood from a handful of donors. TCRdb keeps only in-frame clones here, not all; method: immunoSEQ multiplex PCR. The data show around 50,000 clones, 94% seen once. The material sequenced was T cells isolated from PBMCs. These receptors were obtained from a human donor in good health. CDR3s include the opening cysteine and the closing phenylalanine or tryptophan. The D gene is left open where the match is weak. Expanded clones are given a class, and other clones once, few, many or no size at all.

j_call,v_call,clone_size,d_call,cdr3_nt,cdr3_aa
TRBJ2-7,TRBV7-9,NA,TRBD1,TGTGCCAGCAGCAAGATCCCGGGACAGGGGACTTACGAGCAGTACTTC,CASSKIPGQGTYEQYF
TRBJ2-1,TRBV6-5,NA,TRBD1,TGTGCCAGCAAGAGGACAGGGGGCGTAGGCGATGAGCAGTTCTTC,CASKRTGGVGDEQFF
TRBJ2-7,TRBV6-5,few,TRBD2,TGTGCCAGCAGTTCCGCTAGCGGGAGTGGAAACGAGCAGTACTTC,CASSSASGSGNEQYF
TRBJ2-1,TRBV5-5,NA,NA,TGTGCCAGCAGCTTGAACAGTCCCGTTTCCTACAATGAGCAGTTCTTC,CASSLNSPVSYNEQFF
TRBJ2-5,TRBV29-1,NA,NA,TGCAGCGTTCGGAGAATCCAAGAGACCCAGTACTTC,CSVRRIQETQYF
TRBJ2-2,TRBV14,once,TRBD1,TGTGCCAGCAGCTGGGACAGGGGAATCCACGGGCTCGGGGAGCTGTTTTTT,CASSWDRGIHGLGELFF
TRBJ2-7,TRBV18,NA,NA,TGTGCCAGCTCACCAGACTCACCCTACGAGCAGTACTTC,CASSPDSPYEQYF
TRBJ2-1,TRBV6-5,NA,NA,TGTGCCAGCAGTTATCGGCGGGGCTCCTACAATGAGCAGTTCTTC,CASSYRRGSYNEQFF
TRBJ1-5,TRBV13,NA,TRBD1,TGTGCCAGCAGCGTCGCAGGGGGCGCGGGCAATCAGCCCCAGCATTTT,CASSVAGGAGNQPQHF
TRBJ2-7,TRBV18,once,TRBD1,TGTGCCAGCTCACCAGCGACAGGGACCCACGAGCAGTACTTC,CASSPATGTHEQYF
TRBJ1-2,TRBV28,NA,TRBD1,TGTGCCAGCAACCCTACAGGGGGCGTCTCGGTCTATGGCTACACCTTC,CASNPTGGVSVYGYTF
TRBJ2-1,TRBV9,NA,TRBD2,TGTGCCAGCAGCGTAGGACTAGCGGGATACAATGAGCAGTTCTTC,CASSVGLAGYNEQFF
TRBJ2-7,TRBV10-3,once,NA,TGTGCCATCACCGAACGCGGGACGGCGAGCTACGAGGGGCAGTACTTC,CAITERGTASYEGQYF
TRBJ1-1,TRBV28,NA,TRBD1,TGTGCCAGCAGGAAACAGGGGGTGGTCTCTGAAGCTTTCTTT,CASRKQGVVSEAFF
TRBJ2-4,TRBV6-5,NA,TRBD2,TGTGCCAGCAGTTCCTACAGCGGGGGCAAAAACATTCAGTACTTC,CASSSYSGGKNIQYF
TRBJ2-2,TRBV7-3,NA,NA,TGTGCCAGCAGCTGGACAGCGAACACCGGGGAGCTGTTTTTT,CASSWTANTGELFF
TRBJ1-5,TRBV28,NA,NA,TGTGCCAGCAGTGGCTCAAGTCGGGACAATCAGCCCCAGCATTTT,CASSGSSRDNQPQHF
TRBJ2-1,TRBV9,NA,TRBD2,TGTGCCAGCAGCGTTCCTAGCGGGAGGGCCTTCTACAATGAGCAGTTCTTC,CASSVPSGRAFYNEQFF
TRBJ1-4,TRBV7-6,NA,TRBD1,TGTGCCAGCAGCAAAACAGGGGGTCAGGAAAAACTGTTTTTT,CASSKTGGQEKLFF
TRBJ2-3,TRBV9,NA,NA,TGTGCCAGCAGCGCTTCCACGGTGGGCACAGATACGCAGTATTTT,CASSASTVGTDTQYF
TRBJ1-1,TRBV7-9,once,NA,TGTGCCAGCAGCTTAGCACAGGGAGAGGTCACTGAAGCTTTCTTT,CASSLAQGEVTEAFF
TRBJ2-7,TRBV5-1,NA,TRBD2,TGCGCCAGCAGCCCCGGGGGGACTAGCAGCTACGAGCAGTACTTC,CASSPGGTSSYEQYF
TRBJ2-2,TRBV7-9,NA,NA,TGTGCCAGCAGCTTAGAAGATGTAAGGGGCTCTGCCGGGGAGCTGTTTTTT,CASSLEDVRGSAGELFF
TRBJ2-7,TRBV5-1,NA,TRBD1,TGCGCCAGCAGCCGGGACAGTCACTACGAGCAGTACTTC,CASSRDSHYEQYF
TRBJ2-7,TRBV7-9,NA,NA,TGTGCCAGCAGCTTATACAGCGAGCAGTACTTC,CASSLYSEQYF
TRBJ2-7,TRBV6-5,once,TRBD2,TGTGCCAGCAGCTTAGCGGGAGTAAATTCTTACGAGCAGTACTTC,CASSLAGVNSYEQYF